These 6 T cell receptor beta chains were sequenced from one sample in a study of T cells in localized non-small cell lung cancer. Some clones are missing from TCRdb's copy, which holds only in-frame ones; the method was immunoSEQ multiplex PCR. This table has 30,000 to 40,000 clones, about nine tenths appearing once. The sample was peripheral blood, taken before any cancer treatment. These receptors originate from a woman between 35 and 75 years old with stage I lung adenocarcinoma.

J is TRBJ2-1 and V is TRBV7-8; D perhaps matches TRBD1 (6 bases). This CDR3 region has 15 residues. The V gene's germline CDR1 is SGHVS and CDR2 FQNEAQ. The V end lost 3 bases, the J end lost 5 bases, and 14 bases lay between the germline ends. The CDR3 here is CASSFQDRRNNEQFF. Here the CDR3 DNA reads TGTGCCAGCAGCTTCCAAGACAGGAGAAACAATGAGCAGTTCTTC.

The V gene is TRBV7-8, the J gene TRBJ1-3; the D is unclear. Germline CDR1 reads SGHVS; CDR2 reads FQNEAQ. This CDR3 region has 14 residues. The V and J ends lost 5 bases and 4 bases respectively, with 12 bases between them. CDR3 in DNA: TGTGCCAGCAGCCAAAGGACGGGAGGAAACACCATATATTTT. Protein sequence: CASSQRTGGNTIYF.

V and J are TRBV9 and TRBJ2-3; D possibly corresponds to TRBD1 (5 bases). This CDR3 is 14 amino acids long. Germline lookup yields CDR1 SGDLS and CDR2 YYNGEE. V dropped 0 bases and J dropped 4 bases, with 9 bases sitting between them. The CDR3 DNA reads TGTGCCAGCAGCGTAGAGGGGCTAGCAGATACGCAGTATTTT. This encodes CASSVEGLADTQYF.

The V call is TRBV2, the J call TRBJ1-1; D is perhaps TRBD1 (5 bases). This CDR3 is built from 13 residues. The V end was cut by 8 bases, the J end by 1 base, with 11 bases between. Germline V gene data show CDR1 as SNHLY and CDR2 as FYNNEI. The CDR3 here is CASGKGWNTEAFF. Written as DNA, the CDR3 is TGTGCCAGCGGCAAGGGGTGGAACACTGAAGCTTTCTTT.

The chain joins TRBV5-4 to TRBJ2-7, with 10 bases identical to TRBD1. The CDR3 sequence is 15 residues long. Germline values: CDR1 SGHNT, CDR2 YYREEE (reference sequence). V shed 4 bases and J 6 bases; nucleotides not matched to a gene: 10. The CDR3 sequence: CASSQTGTGVAEQYF. In DNA form, the CDR3 reads TGTGCCAGCAGCCAAACCGGGACAGGGGTCGCCGAGCAGTACTTC.

CDR3 protein: CASSLVATNEQYF. The CDR3 DNA reads TGCGCCAGCAGCTTGGTAGCGACCAACGAGCAGTACTTC. The V gene is TRBV5-1, the J gene TRBJ2-7; a weak D match, TRBD2 (5 bases). This CDR3 comprises 13 residues. Looked up from germline, CDR1 is SGHRS and CDR2 is YFSETQ. Trimming left V 0 bases short and J 5 bases short, with 9 bases between.